The present T cell receptor beta chain was sequenced within a study of cytomegalovirus exposure and HLA in healthy donors. The wider study: Early on, a data release was issued that held roughly 84 million unique TCRs from HLA-typed donors.

Germline CDR1 reads SGHRS; CDR2 reads YFSETQ. The CDR3 runs to 14 residues. V lost 0 bases, J lost 4 bases, and 7 bases lay in between. Concerning this clone: Its antigen is unknown.

Researchers ran the PCR with 60 Vbeta and 13 Jbeta primers. As processed by the authors: About 80 million unique TCR beta chains, 10 million to 13 million of them shared, were counted by a later analysis. TCRdb's copy holds only in-frame clones and misses some; the assay was immunoSEQ multiplex PCR. The V and J calls and the clone size are those of that table, but D and trimming were determined from the DNA. The sample includes approximately 54,000 clones, more than 65% seen only once; the top ten take approximately 3%. The study, taken as a whole, reports: More clonal expansion characterized HLA-associated TCR beta chains than equally common others in a later analysis. HLA restriction was apparent for most CMV-associated TCR beta chains in a later analysis.

The receptor was isolated from a woman in her late teens or twenties in good health and CMV-seronegative. The sample consisted of PBMCs. The chain uses TRBV5-1 and TRBJ1-4; D call uncertain. CDR3 protein: CASSLAAGNEKLFF. The CDR3 DNA reads as TGCGCCAGCAGCTTGGCCGCGGGTAATGAAAAACTGTTTTTT.